A single sample is the source of the 13 T cell receptor beta chains below, sequenced in a study of T-cell reconstitution after alpha-beta-depleted transplantation in children. The TCRbeta library incorporated unique molecular identifiers. MiXCR, applied by TCRdb to the PCR reads, yields one record per CDR3 protein. The sample records roughly 220,000 distinct CDR3 sequences, over 9.5% being singletons. This material consisted of PBMCs from the stem cell graft donor, taken from the stem cell graft. The receptor set was obtained from a human donor who donated a stem cell graft to a child with SCID.

CDR3 nucleotides: TGTGCCAGCTCACCATTCGGGGATAATGAGCAGTTCTTC. Translating gives CASSPFGDNEQFF. This chain joins TRBV18 and TRBJ2-1; D is perhaps TRBD2 (5 bases). Germline V gene lookup returns CDR1 KGHSH and CDR2 LQKENI. The V and J ends lost 2 bases and 7 bases respectively, with 9 bases between them. This CDR3 has 13 residues.

This clonotype was observed at least ten times. The chain couples TRBV5-6 to TRBJ2-2; 13 bases align to TRBD2. J was trimmed by 1 base and V by 4 bases; bases with no gene match: 7. The CDR3 has 18 amino acids. Germline CDR1 and CDR2: SGHDT and YYEEEE. CDR3 in amino acids: CASSMTWTSGGNTGELFF. In DNA, the CDR3 is TGTGCCAGCAGCATGACCTGGACTAGCGGGGGGAACACCGGGGAGCTGTTTTTT.

This clonotype has a count of ten or more. In nucleotides, the CDR3 is TGTGCCAGCAGTTACTCAGGGACGCCCGTGGGCTACACCTTC. Translated: CASSYSGTPVGYTF. The chain uses TRBV6-5 and TRBJ1-2, with D maybe TRBD1 (5 bases). The ends were cut back, 0 bases at V and 8 bases at J, with 13 bases in the middle. Germline V gene lookup returns CDR1 MNHEY and CDR2 SVGAGI. The CDR3 extends over 14 amino acids.

In this sample, this clonotype turned up a few times. The chain recombines TRBV7-2 with TRBJ1-1; D is unclear. Trimming cost V 4 bases and J 1 base, with 4 bases left between them. The CDR3 contains 12 residues. CDR1 SGHTA and CDR2 FQGNSA come from the germline V gene. This chain's CDR3 is CASSSPNTEAFF. The CDR3 nucleotides are TGTGCCAGCAGCTCGCCGAACACTGAAGCTTTCTTT.

Ten or more counts support this clonotype. V usage is TRBV4-1 and J usage is TRBJ2-1; 9 nucleotides line up with TRBD2. Trimming took 3 bases from V and 7 from J; bases not matched to a gene: 7. Germline V lookup: CDR1 MGHRA, CDR2 YSYEKL. This CDR3 comprises 15 residues. This CDR3 reads CASSHAGGRWNEQFF. In DNA, the CDR3 is TGCGCCAGCAGCCATGCGGGGGGGAGATGGAATGAGCAGTTCTTC.

This clonotype was observed many times. The CDR3 sequence is CASSSAGTLAYNEQFF. The CDR3 coding sequence is TGTGCCAGCAGCTCGGCCGGGACACTAGCCTACAATGAGCAGTTCTTC. This chain links TRBV3-1 with TRBJ2-1; possibly TRBD1 for D (6 bases). This CDR3 is 16 amino acids long. V was cut by 5 bases and J by 2 bases, with 16 bases left in between. In germline, CDR1 is LGHDT, CDR2 YNNKEL (reference sequence).

This clonotype showed up just a few times. This chain joins TRBV11-2 and TRBJ2-5, with 12 bases matching TRBD2. The CDR3 extends over 18 amino acids. Trimming cost V 5 bases and J 0 bases; bases outside gene matches: 10. The germline V gene has CDR1 SGHAT and CDR2 FQNNGV. CDR3 protein: CASSRRLAGVLYQETQYF. CDR3 nucleotide sequence: TGTGCCAGCAGCCGTAGACTAGCGGGGGTCCTGTACCAAGAGACCCAGTACTTC.

About this clonotype itself: This sequence may be a read error, since a much larger clone differs from it by one base. The chain is built from TRBV6-1 and TRBJ1-2; 8 bases align to TRBD1. V gave up 5 bases and J gave up 4 bases; unmatched junction bases: 12. The CDR3 totals 16 residues. Germline V gives CDR1 MNHNS, CDR2 SASEGT. CDR3 amino acids: CASSRLLQGGTYGYTF. In DNA form, the CDR3 reads TGTGCCAGCAGTAGACTATTACAGGGGGGAACCTATGGCTACACCTTC.

This clonotype was seen many times. This rearrangement joins TRBV7-3 to TRBJ2-1, with TRBD2 matching over 8 bases. Trimming removed 5 bases from V and 4 bases from J; junction bases left unmatched: 7. Germline lookup yields CDR1 SGHTA and CDR2 FQGTGA. The CDR3 runs 15 residues. In nucleotides, the CDR3 is TGTGCCAGCAGCCCCTTAGCGGGGCAGTACAATGAGCAGTTCTTC. Translated: CASSPLAGQYNEQFF.

This clonotype was picked up many times. V and J are TRBV7-2 and TRBJ1-5, with D possibly TRBD1 on 5 matching bases. The CDR3 spans 15 residues. Trimming took off 1 base at V and 0 bases at J, with 7 bases between the two ends. CDR1 and CDR2 from the germline V gene are SGHTA and FQGNSA. CDR3 sequence: CASSLGQTSNQPQHF. The CDR3 DNA reads as TGTGCCAGCAGCTTAGGACAGACTAGCAATCAGCCCCAGCATTTT.

The rearrangement links TRBV7-2 to TRBJ1-1; D unresolved. V lost 2 bases to trimming and J lost 3 bases, with 16 bases between them. Germline V gene sequence: CDR1 SGHTA, CDR2 FQGNSA. The CDR3 spans 16 residues. DNA of the CDR3: TGTGCCAGCAGCTTAAATAGGTTAGGGAGGGACACTGAAGCTTTCTTT. Encoded protein: CASSLNRLGRDTEAFF.

Many counts were recorded for this clonotype. In DNA form, the CDR3 reads TGTGCCAGCAGTCATCGGACGCGAGAGACCCAGTACTTC. It encodes CASSHRTRETQYF. The rearrangement joins TRBV12-3 or TRBV12-4 to TRBJ2-5; D unclear. Deletions cut 5 bases from V and 4 bases from J, with 11 bases between. This CDR3 spans 13 amino acids.

This clonotype has a count of ten or more. The rearrangement links TRBV5-1 to TRBJ1-2; D possibly corresponds to TRBD1 (5 bases). V lost 2 bases and J lost 0, with 11 bases in between. CDR3 size: 15 residues. Looked up from germline, CDR1 is SGHRS and CDR2 is YFSETQ. The chain's CDR3 is CASSFGQVANYGYTF. The CDR3 nucleotides are TGCGCCAGCAGCTTTGGACAAGTAGCTAACTATGGCTACACCTTC.